This T cell receptor beta chain was observed in a study of T-cell reconstitution after alpha-beta-depleted transplantation in children. Unique molecular identifiers were used to barcode this TCRbeta library. TCRdb ran MiXCR on the PCR reads and lists one entry per CDR3 protein. Among fewer than 130,000 distinct CDR3 sequences listed, 10% were seen once. This clonotype has at least ten counts. The CDR3 runs to 16 residues. Trimming removed 2 bases at V and 7 bases at J, with 16 bases between. CDR1 and CDR2 from the germline V gene are SGHRS and YFSETQ. This chain joins TRBV5-1 and TRBJ1-6; D remains ambiguous. The sequences come from PBMCs from the stem cell graft donor, collected from the stem cell graft. This sequence originates from a human donor who donated a stem cell graft to a child with acute lymphoblastic leukemia. The CDR3 protein is CASSFGHRPKNSPLHF. The CDR3 nucleotides are TGCGCCAGCAGCTTCGGCCATCGACCGAAAAATTCACCCCTCCACTTT.